Presented here are 5 T cell receptor beta chains from one specimen sequenced in a study of graft-versus-host responses after intestinal transplantation. Their antigens are not known. Profiling relied on immunoSEQ multiplex PCR, and the TCRdb table lists in-frame clones only, not all of them. The sample yields around 100,000 clones, roughly 93% seen once. This material consisted of unstimulated CD8+ T cells sorted from spleen or lymph node cells, taken before intestinal transplant. The source of these receptors is a human donor who received an intestinal transplant.

This sequence joins TRBV5-8 and TRBJ2-5; a possible D gene is TRBD2 (6 bases). The germline V gene has CDR1 SGHTS and CDR2 YDEGEE. The CDR3 length is 15 residues. Deletions cut 2 bases from V and 1 base from J, with 12 bases between. This CDR3 is CASSLAEGPQETQYF. CDR3 sequence (DNA): TGTGCCAGCAGCTTAGCGGAGGGGCCCCAAGAGACCCAGTACTTC.

The genes are TRBV9 and TRBJ1-5; D remains unclear. The germline CDR1 and CDR2 sequences are SGDLS and YYNGEE. The CDR3 covers 15 residues. V was cut by 4 bases and J by 1 base, with 12 bases left in between. The CDR3, as DNA: TGTGCCAGCAGCTCCGACCAGGAGAGCAATCAGCCCCAGCATTTT. It yields the protein CASSSDQESNQPQHF.

The V gene is TRBV10-2, the J gene TRBJ1-6; D possibly corresponds to TRBD1 (6 bases). Germline V CDR1 and CDR2: WSHSY, SAAADI. CDR3 length: 14 residues. V was clipped by 4 bases and J by 8 bases, with 12 bases between them. The CDR3 DNA sequence: TGCGCCAGCAGTGTATCAGGGGAGTATTCACCCCTCCACTTT. Its translation is CASSVSGEYSPLHF.

The J gene is TRBJ2-1, the V gene TRBV4-1; 9 nucleotides line up with TRBD2. The CDR3 contains 15 residues. The V and J ends lost 0 bases and 9 bases, in that order; junction bases with no gene match: 6. From germline, CDR1 is MGHRA and CDR2 YSYEKL. The CDR3 protein is CASSQEGGGASEQFF. CDR3 nucleotides: TGCGCCAGCAGCCAAGAGGGCGGGGGGGCCAGTGAGCAGTTCTTC.

The rearrangement joins TRBV7-2 to TRBJ1-6; 7 bases line up with TRBD1. The CDR3 has 16 amino acids. The V and J ends lost 2 bases and 9 bases, in that order; junction bases with no gene match: 10. CDR1 and CDR2 (germline): SGHTA, FQGNSA. CDR3 DNA: TGTGCCAGCAGCTTAAAAGATGGGACAGTCATTTCACCCCTCCACTTT. It encodes CASSLKDGTVISPLHF.